The rows below give T cell receptor beta chains drawn from one sample of a study of T-cell reconstitution after alpha-beta-depleted transplantation in children. In TCRdb, the PCR reads were re-called with MiXCR into one record per CDR3 protein. The sample records 4,000 to 5,000 distinct CDR3 sequences, roughly 19% being singletons. The sample in question was PBMCs, mostly from graft donor cells, obtained 180 days after TCRalphabeta/CD19-depleted stem cell transplant. Receptors were obtained from a male patient between 2 and 10 years old who had a stem cell transplant for acute lymphoblastic leukemia, so the T cells may come from the graft donor. The CDR3 runs from the conserved cysteine through the conserved F or W. D genes are given only for firm matches. Not all rows give a size; the values are once, few, many and, for expanded clones, a class.

-,TRBJ2-7,TRBV7-9,many,TGTGCCAGCTCTCCCGGGCTTTTTACCTACGAGCAGTACTTC,CASSPGLFTYEQYF
-,TRBJ2-1,TRBV7-9,many,TGTGCCAGCAGCTTAGTAGGTAGGAGCAGTGAGCAGTTCTTC,CASSLVGRSSEQFF
TRBD2,TRBJ2-7,TRBV25-1,many,TGTGCCAGCAGTGCTCGACTAGCGGGTTCTTACGAGCAGTACTTC,CASSARLAGSYEQYF
TRBD1,TRBJ2-7,TRBV6-1,many,TGTGCCAGCAGAACCCACCAGGGGGCGGGCGAGCAGTACTTC,CASRTHQGAGEQYF
-,TRBJ1-4,TRBV12-5,many,TGTGCTAGTGGTTTGGTCGACAGGACTGCAACTAATGAAAAACTGTTTTTT,CASGLVDRTATNEKLFF
-,TRBJ1-1,TRBV28,many,TGTGCCAGCAGTTTGATGAACACTGAAGCTTTCTTT,CASSLMNTEAFF
TRBD2,TRBJ2-5,TRBV5-1,many,TGCGCCAGCAGCTTCCCAGGACTAGCGGGAGGGCCCGTTACAGAGACCCAGTACTTC,CASSFPGLAGGPVTETQYF
-,TRBJ2-2,TRBV11-2,-,TGTGCCAGCAGCGCCTTATCAGGGACCCATACCGGGGAGCTGTTTTTT,CASSALSGTHTGELFF
-,TRBJ1-1,TRBV7-9,many,TGTGCCAGCAGCTTAGCGCTAGGGGAGAGGAACACTGAAGCTTTCTTT,CASSLALGERNTEAFF
-,TRBJ2-1,TRBV20-1,many,TGCAGTGCCGGAGAGGACGCAAGCTCCTACAATGAGCAGTTCTTC,CSAGEDASSYNEQFF
-,TRBJ2-7,TRBV6-5,-,TGTGCCAGCAGTTACGACCCTATGGGGGAGCAGTACTTC,CASSYDPMGEQYF
TRBD1,TRBJ2-4,TRBV29-1,medium-sized,TGCAGCGTTGATGAACAGGGGGGAAACATTCAGTACTTC,CSVDEQGGNIQYF
-,TRBJ2-3,TRBV7-9,many,TGTGCCAGCAGCTTAGCGGTCCAGGTTCACACAGATACGCAGTATTTT,CASSLAVQVHTDTQYF
-,TRBJ1-2,TRBV4-1,many,TGCGCCAGCAGCCAAGACCCTCCGGAATATAACTATGGCTACACCTTC,CASSQDPPEYNYGYTF
-,TRBJ2-1,TRBV28,many,TGTGCCAGCAGTCCCATGCAGGGGCAGGGGCGAGGGGTCCCCTACAATGAGCAGTTCTTC,CASSPMQGQGRGVPYNEQFF
-,TRBJ1-5,TRBV20-1,many,TGCAGTGCTCGGGGGGATCGTGGTAGCAATCAGCCCCAGCATTTT,CSARGDRGSNQPQHF